The clone carrying this T cell receptor beta chain was counted between two and nine times. Its specificity is unknown. In germline, CDR1 is SGHTA, CDR2 FQGNSA. Trimming cost V 1 base and J 4 bases, with 5 bases left between them. The CDR3 is 13 residues long. Time point reported: sample taken at primary tumor resection. TCRdb re-analysed the 5' RACE reads in MiXCR, keeping a single row per CDR3 protein. The sample carries approximately 44,000 distinct CDR3 sequences, around 13% recorded once. These data are taken from a study of spatial heterogeneity in lung cancer. Findings and caveats of the study: The study found ubiquitous expanded tumor TCRs in blood more at resection than follow-up.

The sequence was obtained from a male donor with early-stage non-small cell lung cancer. The V and J genes are TRBV7-2 and TRBJ2-1, with D unresolved. This specimen consisted of PBMCs, obtained at surgery. CDR3 sequence: CASSLVQYNEQFF. Written as DNA, the CDR3 is TGTGCCAGCAGCTTAGTGCAGTACAATGAGCAGTTCTTC.